A selection of T cell receptor beta chains follows, all from one sample in a study of T cell repertoires in cytomegalovirus infection. In TCRdb, the reads were re-called with MiXCR into one record per CDR3 protein. The sample contains some 280,000 distinct CDR3 sequences, roughly 15% of which appear only once. Sequencing was carried out using PBMCs. These receptors were taken from a human donor in good health (CMV status not recorded). Some clones in this sample may be carry-over from other donors' samples. Both conserved end residues are part of each CDR3. The order of the fields is V gene, clone size, J gene, D gene, CDR3 protein, CDR3 DNA. A D gene is named only where the DNA matches it firmly. Size is stated for part of the rows, as once, few or many counts, or as a class when the clone is expanded.

TRBV18	NA	TRBJ1-2	TRBD1	CASSPTTGELYGYTF	TGTGCCAGCTCACCAACGACAGGGGAACTCTATGGCTACACCTTC
TRBV7-3	many	TRBJ2-7	TRBD1	CASSPGGTGTYEQYF	TGTGCCAGCAGCCCTGGGGGGACAGGAACCTACGAGCAGTACTTC
TRBV24-1	many	TRBJ2-1	NA	CATSAVNEQFF	TGTGCCACCAGTGCTGTCAATGAGCAGTTCTTC
TRBV12-5	few	TRBJ2-7	TRBD1	CASALQGARQYF	TGTGCTAGTGCTTTACAGGGGGCGCGGCAGTACTTC
TRBV14	NA	TRBJ2-1	NA	CASSQDLGGAYNEQFF	TGTGCCAGCAGCCAAGATCTGGGCGGGGCCTACAATGAGCAGTTCTTC
TRBV7-9	many	TRBJ1-3	NA	CASSQGRMSSGNTIYF	TGTGCCAGCAGCCAGGGACGCATGAGCTCTGGAAACACCATATATTTT
TRBV13	many	TRBJ1-5	NA	CASSFGLVNQPQHF	TGTGCCAGCAGCTTCGGGCTGGTCAATCAGCCCCAGCATTTT
TRBV4-1	many	TRBJ2-7	NA	CASSQDSPQGPLYEQYF	TGCGCCAGCAGCCAAGATTCACCACAGGGTCCTCTCTACGAGCAGTACTTC
TRBV12-5	many	TRBJ2-3	TRBD2	CASGPSGGTDTQYF	TGTGCTAGTGGTCCAAGCGGGGGCACAGATACGCAGTATTTT
TRBV5-1	few	TRBJ1-1	NA	CASSFRTGWGAFF	TGCGCCAGCAGCTTCCGGACCGGGTGGGGAGCTTTCTTT
TRBV6-5	many	TRBJ2-7	TRBD2	CASSPLAGGTYEQYF	TGTGCCAGCAGCCCCCTAGCGGGAGGGACCTACGAGCAGTACTTC
TRBV12-3/TRBV12-4	many	TRBJ1-1	NA	CASSLLDFGGEAFF	TGTGCCAGCAGTTTACTAGACTTTGGCGGAGAAGCTTTCTTT
TRBV19	NA	TRBJ2-1	TRBD1	CASTTPRQGAGVKNEQFF	TGTGCCAGTACCACACCGAGACAGGGGGCTGGGGTCAAGAATGAGCAGTTCTTC
TRBV5-1	NA	TRBJ2-1	TRBD2	CASSPGTSRSNEQFF	TGCGCCAGCAGCCCCGGGACTAGCCGCTCAAATGAGCAGTTCTTC
TRBV27	many	TRBJ2-7	TRBD1	CASSRTGGSSYEQYF	TGTGCCAGCAGCCGGACAGGGGGAAGCTCCTACGAGCAGTACTTC
TRBV7-6	few	TRBJ2-7	TRBD1	CASSPGTGAHEQYF	TGTGCCAGCAGCCCCGGGACAGGGGCCCACGAGCAGTACTTC
TRBV11-2	NA	TRBJ1-1	NA	CASSLGATEAFF	TGTGCCAGCAGCTTAGGCGCCACTGAAGCTTTCTTT
TRBV23-1	few	TRBJ2-7	NA	CASSPCGKPYEQYF	TGCGCCAGCAGCCCCTGCGGTAAGCCCTACGAGCAGTACTTC
TRBV6-5	few	TRBJ2-3	TRBD2	CASSQLAGGLTDTQYF	TGTGCCAGCAGTCAACTAGCGGGAGGTCTCACAGATACGCAGTATTTT
TRBV28	many	TRBJ2-7	TRBD2	CASVKGGPVYEQYF	TGTGCCAGCGTGAAGGGAGGGCCCGTCTACGAGCAGTACTTC
TRBV6-2/TRBV6-3	NA	TRBJ1-1	NA	CASIRYGILRTEAFF	TGTGCCAGCATAAGGTACGGAATCCTGAGGACTGAAGCTTTCTTT
TRBV7-2	NA	TRBJ1-2	NA	CASSLVQLVNYGYTF	TGTGCCAGCAGCTTAGTCCAGCTTGTTAACTATGGCTACACCTTC
TRBV28	few	TRBJ2-1	NA	CASSLGPNKQFF	TGTGCCAGCAGTTTGGGGCCCAATAAGCAGTTCTTC
TRBV7-2	many	TRBJ2-3	TRBD2	CASSRTSGKTDTQYF	TGTGCCAGCAGCCGGACTAGCGGGAAAACAGATACGCAGTATTTT
TRBV3-1	few	TRBJ1-1	NA	CASSQLEGNTEAFF	TGTGCCAGCAGCCAATTGGAGGGGAACACTGAAGCTTTCTTT
TRBV29-1	few	TRBJ2-1	TRBD1	CSSRAASGGNEQFF	TGCAGCTCCCGCGCGGCCTCAGGGGGCAATGAGCAGTTCTTC
TRBV7-2	many	TRBJ2-2	NA	CASSKEVVARYTGELFF	TGTGCCAGCAGCAAAGAGGTTGTGGCTAGATACACCGGGGAGCTGTTTTTT
TRBV6-5	NA	TRBJ2-5	NA	CASSYISARQETQYF	TGTGCCAGCAGTTACATCTCGGCTAGACAAGAGACCCAGTACTTC
TRBV5-5	NA	TRBJ2-2	NA	CASRVAVKLKPGELFF	TGTGCCAGCAGAGTGGCTGTCAAACTTAAACCCGGGGAGCTGTTTTTT
TRBV6-1	NA	TRBJ2-5	TRBD1	CASTFSPGQTQETQYF	TGTGCCAGCACCTTCTCCCCGGGACAGACACAAGAGACCCAGTACTTC
TRBV7-9	many	TRBJ2-7	TRBD1	CASSSSTGGSYEQYF	TGTGCCAGCAGCTCTTCGACAGGGGGCTCCTACGAGCAGTACTTC
TRBV11-2	many	TRBJ2-7	NA	CASSLGSNFEQYF	TGTGCCAGCAGCTTAGGGAGCAACTTCGAGCAGTACTTC
TRBV7-9	many	TRBJ2-3	NA	CASSLGTSTDTQYF	TGTGCCAGCAGCTTAGGAACTAGCACAGATACGCAGTATTTT
TRBV12-3/TRBV12-4	NA	TRBJ1-6	NA	CASSQTNNSPLHF	TGTGCCAGCAGTCAGACCAATAATTCACCCCTCCACTTT
TRBV25-1	many	TRBJ2-7	NA	CASSAGVAEQYF	TGTGCCAGCAGTGCTGGGGTCGCCGAGCAGTACTTC
TRBV29-1	few	TRBJ2-7	TRBD1	CSVRDSPYEQYF	TGCAGCGTTAGGGACAGCCCCTACGAGCAGTACTTC
TRBV7-2	many	TRBJ2-3	NA	CASSSQTSVTDTQYF	TGTGCCAGCAGCTCTCAGACCAGCGTCACAGATACGCAGTATTTT
TRBV28	many	TRBJ1-5	TRBD1	CASSLGTGGVYSNQPQHF	TGTGCCAGCAGTTTAGGGACAGGGGGTGTCTATAGCAATCAGCCCCAGCATTTT
TRBV7-6	many	TRBJ1-3	NA	CASSPVYPGNTIYF	TGTGCCAGCAGCCCCGTCTATCCTGGAAACACCATATATTTT
TRBV27	NA	TRBJ2-7	NA	CASSSADDPIPHEQYF	TGTGCCAGCAGTTCCGCCGATGACCCAATTCCCCACGAGCAGTACTTC
TRBV7-8	few	TRBJ2-5	TRBD2	CASSWRRLAGGQETQYF	TGTGCCAGCAGCTGGCGGAGACTAGCGGGGGGCCAAGAGACCCAGTACTTC
TRBV7-2	many	TRBJ2-1	NA	CASSLANPVGYNEQFF	TGTGCCAGCAGCTTAGCGAACCCCGTGGGCTACAATGAGCAGTTCTTC
TRBV12-3/TRBV12-4	NA	TRBJ1-4	NA	CASSLRPDNEKLFF	TGTGCCAGCAGTTTACGGCCAGATAATGAAAAACTGTTTTTT
TRBV7-8	many	TRBJ2-7	NA	CASSPGHPYEQYF	TGTGCCAGCAGCCCCGGACATCCCTACGAGCAGTACTTC
TRBV29-1	few	TRBJ2-3	TRBD2	CSVTREGVGDTQYF	TGCAGCGTTACGCGGGAGGGCGTTGGAGATACGCAGTATTTT
TRBV7-8	many	TRBJ1-3	TRBD1	CASSPTGGTGNTIYF	TGTGCCAGCAGCCCGACAGGGGGGACTGGAAACACCATATATTTT
TRBV20-1	NA	TRBJ2-5	NA	CSARWTRGNKKETQYF	TGCAGTGCTAGGTGGACGCGGGGAAATAAAAAAGAGACCCAGTACTTC
TRBV12-3/TRBV12-4	many	TRBJ2-3	NA	CASSRLPVSTDTQYF	TGTGCCAGCAGCCGACTGCCGGTTAGCACAGATACGCAGTATTTT
TRBV7-8	many	TRBJ2-5	NA	CASSLARTEETQYF	TGTGCCAGCAGCTTAGCCAGGACAGAAGAGACCCAGTACTTC
TRBV28	few	TRBJ2-7	NA	CASNSGSSYEQYF	TGTGCCAGCAATAGCGGAAGCTCCTACGAGCAGTACTTC
TRBV7-6	many	TRBJ2-1	TRBD2	CASSLRQSVAGGKYNEQFF	TGTGCCAGCAGCTTACGGCAGAGCGTGGCGGGGGGGAAATACAATGAGCAGTTCTTC
TRBV7-8	many	TRBJ2-2	TRBD2	CASSPSDLAGGSGNGELFF	TGTGCCAGCAGCCCTAGTGACCTAGCGGGAGGGAGCGGAAACGGGGAGCTGTTTTTT
TRBV15	many	TRBJ1-1	NA	CATSSDRNTEAFF	TGTGCCACCAGCAGCGACAGGAACACTGAAGCTTTCTTT
TRBV5-6	NA	TRBJ2-7	NA	CASSLLGTSHF	TGTGCCAGCAGCTTGCTTGGGACATCCCATTTC
TRBV29-1	few	TRBJ2-1	NA	CSPASRTEQFF	TGCAGCCCCGCTAGCAGGACTGAGCAGTTCTTC
TRBV14	many	TRBJ2-2	TRBD2	CASSPYRGLAGAKNTGELFF	TGTGCCAGCAGCCCATACAGGGGACTAGCGGGGGCAAAGAACACCGGGGAGCTGTTTTTT
TRBV7-3	many	TRBJ2-5	TRBD2	CASSLVAGGAQYF	TGTGCCAGCAGCTTAGTTGCGGGGGGAGCCCAGTACTTC
TRBV6-4	many	TRBJ2-1	TRBD2	CASSDGGAADEQFF	TGTGCCAGCTCCGACGGGGGGGCAGCGGACGAGCAGTTCTTC
TRBV2	NA	TRBJ1-2	NA	CASSEERGLTSYGYTF	TGTGCCAGCAGTGAGGAGAGAGGGCTCACCTCCTATGGCTACACCTTC